Presented here are 10 T cell receptor beta chains from one specimen sequenced in a study of T and B cells in COVID-19 patients. Blood genomic DNA input for TRB amplification was about 250-500 ng. TRB rearrangements were amplified by multiplex PCR with BIOMED2 TRB-A/B primers. TCRdb analysed the multiplex PCR reads with MiXCR anew, one entry per CDR3 protein. The sample consists of about 21,000 distinct CDR3 sequences, about 31% of them appearing once. The material sequenced was blood. Receptors originate from a human donor who had recovered from COVID-19.

The table lists this clonotype with a few counts. V usage is TRBV19 and J usage is TRBJ1-6, with 8 bases matching TRBD1. CDR3 length: 18 amino acids. Germline lookup yields CDR1 LNHDA and CDR2 SQIVND (reference sequence). Trimming took 6 bases from V and 7 from J; bases not matched to a gene: 17. The CDR3 sequence: CASRQEPKTGVGNSPLHF. DNA of the CDR3: TGTGCCAGTAGACAGGAACCCAAGACAGGGGTTGGAAATTCACCCCTCCACTTT.

The chain uses TRBV12-3 or TRBV12-4 and TRBJ2-3; unclear D gene. V dropped 2 bases and J dropped 5 bases, with 11 bases sitting between them. The CDR3 is made up of 14 amino acids. CDR3 nucleotides: TGTGCCAGCAGTTTACGAGTTGGGCTAGATACGCAGTATTTT. Translated, it gives CASSLRVGLDTQYF.

This clonotype was counted only a few times. This sequence joins TRBV20-1 and TRBJ2-3, with D perhaps TRBD1 (6 bases). Germline V lookup: CDR1 DFQATT, CDR2 SNEGSKA (reference sequence). Deletions cut 5 bases from V and 1 base from J, with 10 bases between. This CDR3 has 13 amino acids. The CDR3, as DNA: TGCAGTGCTCAGGGACACCGCACAGATACGCAGTATTTT. It translates to CSAQGHRTDTQYF.

This clonotype is medium-sized by share. The rearrangement joins TRBV11-3 to TRBJ2-5; 7 nucleotides match TRBD2. The V and J ends lost 5 bases and 1 base, in that order; junction bases with no gene match: 7. The CDR3 is 15 amino acids. Germline loops: CDR1 SGHNT, CDR2 YENEEA. The CDR3 is CASSTLADLQETQYF. CDR3 sequence (DNA): TGTGCCAGCAGCACCCTAGCGGATCTCCAAGAGACCCAGTACTTC.

This chain uses TRBV6-5 with TRBJ1-1; 8 nucleotides align to TRBD1. Trimming cost V 4 bases and J 2 bases; bases outside gene matches: 6. This CDR3 is 15 amino acids long. The germline V gene encodes CDR1 MNHEY and CDR2 SVGAGI. In DNA, the CDR3 is TGTGCCAGCAGTTCCCTGGGACAGGTTAACACTGAAGCTTTCTTT. Its translation: CASSSLGQVNTEAFF.

This clonotype was detected only a few times. The chain employs TRBV15 and TRBJ1-2; 7 nucleotides agree with TRBD1. The CDR3 covers 14 residues. CDR1 and CDR2 from the germline V gene are LNHNV and YYDKDF (reference sequence). V trimming: 0 bases; J trimming: 7 bases; junction bases outside the gene matches: 5. In DNA form, the CDR3 reads TGTGCCACCAGCAGAGATATCACAGGGGCTGGCTACACCTTC. This sequence encodes CATSRDITGAGYTF.

The chain joins TRBV12-3 or TRBV12-4 to TRBJ2-1, with 9 bases fitting TRBD1. The CDR3 is 13 amino acids. With 5 bases clipped from V and 7 bases from J, the junction kept 3 bases outside the gene matches. CDR3 residues: CASSRGQGNEQFF. As DNA, the CDR3 is TGTGCCAGCAGTAGGGGACAGGGAAATGAGCAGTTCTTC.

This clonotype was counted many times. This chain uses TRBV6-5 with TRBJ1-5; 7 bases line up with TRBD1. V was pared by 0 bases and J by 4 bases, with 3 bases of the junction left unmatched. CDR1 and CDR2 (germline): MNHEY, SVGAGI. The CDR3 length is 15 residues. The CDR3 here is CASSYSQGGNQPQHF. The CDR3 nucleotides read TGTGCCAGCAGTTACTCTCAGGGGGGGAATCAGCCCCAGCATTTT.

The chain employs TRBV12-3 or TRBV12-4 and TRBJ2-7, with D tentatively TRBD1 (7 bases). The ends were cut back, 4 bases at V and 6 bases at J, with 16 bases in the middle. CDR3 length: 14 amino acids. The CDR3 loop reads CASSWGDSSVEQYF. The CDR3 bases are TGTGCCAGCAGTTGGGGGGACAGTAGTGTCGAGCAGTACTTC.

This clonotype is categorized as medium-sized. This chain connects TRBV11-3 to TRBJ2-3; no firm D call. Looked up from germline, CDR1 is SGHNT and CDR2 is YENEEA. The CDR3 spans 15 residues. Trimming took off 1 base at V and 2 bases at J, with 10 bases between the two ends. CDR3 in DNA: TGTGCCAGCAGCTTAGCGGGTTCTATCACAGATACGCAGTATTTT. Translated, it gives CASSLAGSITDTQYF.